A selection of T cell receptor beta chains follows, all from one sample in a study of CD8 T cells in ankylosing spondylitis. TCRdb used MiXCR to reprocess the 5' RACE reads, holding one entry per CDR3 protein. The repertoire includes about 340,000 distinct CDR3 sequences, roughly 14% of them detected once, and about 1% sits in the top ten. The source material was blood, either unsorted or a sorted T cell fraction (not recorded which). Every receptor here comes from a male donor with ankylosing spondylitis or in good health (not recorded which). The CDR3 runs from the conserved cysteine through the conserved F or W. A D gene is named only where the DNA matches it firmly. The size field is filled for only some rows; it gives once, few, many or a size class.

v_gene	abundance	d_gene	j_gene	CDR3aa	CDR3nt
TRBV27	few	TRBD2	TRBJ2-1	CASSISSGGKNEQFF	TGTGCCAGCAGTATCTCTAGCGGGGGGAAGAATGAGCAGTTCTTC
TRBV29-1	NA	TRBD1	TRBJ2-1	CSVAPGTAYNEQFF	TGCAGCGTTGCCCCCGGGACAGCCTACAATGAGCAGTTCTTC
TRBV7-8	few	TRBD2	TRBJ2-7	CASSHAGGEAYEQYF	TGTGCCAGCAGCCATGCGGGGGGAGAGGCTTACGAGCAGTACTTC
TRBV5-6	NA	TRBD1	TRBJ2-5	CASSWTGLEETQYF	TGTGCCAGCAGCTGGACAGGGTTAGAAGAGACCCAGTACTTC
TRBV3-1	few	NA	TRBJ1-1	CASSHGRQRDTEAFF	TGTGCCAGCAGCCATGGCAGGCAAAGGGACACTGAAGCTTTCTTT
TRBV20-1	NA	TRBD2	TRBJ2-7	CSARDLASGPYEQYF	TGCAGTGCTAGAGATCTGGCTAGCGGACCCTACGAGCAGTACTTC
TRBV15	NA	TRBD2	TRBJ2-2	CATTPRGSGTTGELFF	TGTGCCACCACCCCCCGGGGTAGCGGGACTACCGGGGAGCTGTTTTTT
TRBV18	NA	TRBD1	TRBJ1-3	CASSTAGGSSGNTIYF	TGTGCCAGCTCAACAGCAGGGGGAAGCTCTGGAAACACCATATATTTT
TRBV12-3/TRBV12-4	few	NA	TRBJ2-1	CASRGDPGEQFF	TGTGCCAGCAGAGGGGACCCTGGGGAGCAGTTCTTC
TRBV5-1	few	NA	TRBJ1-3	CASSLEPPRRSERENTIYF	TGCGCCAGCAGCTTGGAACCCCCCCGCAGATCGGAGCGGGAAAACACCATATATTTT
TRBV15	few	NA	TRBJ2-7	CATSRDHGGIYEQYF	TGTGCCACCAGCAGAGATCACGGGGGAATCTACGAGCAGTACTTC
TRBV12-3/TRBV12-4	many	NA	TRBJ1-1	CASSLGPEAFF	TGCGCCAGCAGCTTGGGGCCTGAAGCTTTCTTT
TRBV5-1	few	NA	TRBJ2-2	CASSLEEFTGELFF	TGCGCCAGCAGCTTGGAAGAATTCACCGGGGAGCTGTTTTTT
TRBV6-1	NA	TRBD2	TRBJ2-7	CASSDTGGTYEQYF	TGTGCCAGCAGTGACACGGGAGGGACCTACGAGCAGTACTTC
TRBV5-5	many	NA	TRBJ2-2	CASSFRRASEFPTGELFF	TGTGCCAGCAGCTTTAGACGGGCTAGCGAATTTCCGACCGGGGAGCTGTTTTTT
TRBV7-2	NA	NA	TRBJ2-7	CASSSQRYEQYF	TGTGCCAGCAGCTCTCAACGCTACGAGCAGTACTTC
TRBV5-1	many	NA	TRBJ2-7	CASSLWQGISYEQYF	TGCGCCAGCAGCTTGTGGCAGGGAATCTCCTACGAGCAGTACTTC
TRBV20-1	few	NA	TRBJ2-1	CSAPGSGNNEQFF	TGCAGTGCCCCCGGGTCAGGGAACAATGAGCAGTTCTTC
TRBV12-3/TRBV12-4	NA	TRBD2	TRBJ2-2	CASSAEGTSGRAGELFF	TGTGCCAGCAGTGCAGAAGGGACTAGCGGGCGGGCCGGGGAGCTGTTTTTT
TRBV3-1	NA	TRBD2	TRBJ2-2	CASHGTRSTGELFF	TGTGCCAGCCACGGGACTAGGTCCACCGGGGAGCTGTTTTTT
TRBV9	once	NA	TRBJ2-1	CASSPTSGTPLANEQFF	TGTGCCAGCAGCCCAACATCCGGGACCCCTTTGGCCAATGAGCAGTTCTTC
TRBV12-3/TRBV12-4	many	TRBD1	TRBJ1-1	CASSSTGATEAFF	TGTGCCAGCAGCTCAACAGGGGCCACTGAAGCTTTCTTT
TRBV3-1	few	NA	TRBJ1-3	CASSPRHFSGNTIYF	TGTGCCAGCAGCCCACGACATTTCTCTGGAAACACCATATATTTT
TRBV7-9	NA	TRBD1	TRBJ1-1	CASSLTVTGGTFF	TGTGCCAGCAGCTTAACGGTGACAGGGGGGACTTTCTTT
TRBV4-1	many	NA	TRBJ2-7	CASSQDEGVSREQYF	TGCGCCAGCAGCCAAGATGAAGGGGTTAGCCGCGAGCAGTACTTC
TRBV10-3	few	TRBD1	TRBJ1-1	CAISGDRNTEAFF	TGTGCCATCAGTGGGGACAGGAACACTGAAGCTTTCTTT
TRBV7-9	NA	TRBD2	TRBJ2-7	CASSLAPATSGYEQYF	TGTGCCAGCAGCTTAGCCCCGGCGACTAGCGGTTACGAGCAGTACTTC
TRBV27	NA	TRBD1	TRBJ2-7	CASIPGQVQYF	TGTGCCAGCATTCCGGGACAGGTCCAGTACTTC
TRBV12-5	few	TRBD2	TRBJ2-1	CASGSGSYNEQFF	TGTGCTAGTGGTAGCGGGAGTTACAATGAGCAGTTCTTC
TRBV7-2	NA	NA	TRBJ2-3	CASSSMTDTQYF	TGTGCCAGCAGTTCCATGACAGATACGCAGTATTTT